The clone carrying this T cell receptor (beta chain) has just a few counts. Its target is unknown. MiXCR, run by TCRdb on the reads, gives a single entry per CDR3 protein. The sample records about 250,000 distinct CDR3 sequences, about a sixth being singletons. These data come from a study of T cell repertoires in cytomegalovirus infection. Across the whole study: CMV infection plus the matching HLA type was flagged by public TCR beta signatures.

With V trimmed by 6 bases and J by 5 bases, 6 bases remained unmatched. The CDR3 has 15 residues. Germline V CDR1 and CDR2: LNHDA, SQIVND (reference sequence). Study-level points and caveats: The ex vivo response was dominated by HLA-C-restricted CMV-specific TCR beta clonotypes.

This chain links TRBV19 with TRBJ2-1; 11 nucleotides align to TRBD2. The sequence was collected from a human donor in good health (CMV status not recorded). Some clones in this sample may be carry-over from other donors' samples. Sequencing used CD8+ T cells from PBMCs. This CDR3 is CASRTSGGPNNEQFF. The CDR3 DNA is TGTGCCAGTAGAACTAGCGGGGGACCCAACAATGAGCAGTTCTTC.